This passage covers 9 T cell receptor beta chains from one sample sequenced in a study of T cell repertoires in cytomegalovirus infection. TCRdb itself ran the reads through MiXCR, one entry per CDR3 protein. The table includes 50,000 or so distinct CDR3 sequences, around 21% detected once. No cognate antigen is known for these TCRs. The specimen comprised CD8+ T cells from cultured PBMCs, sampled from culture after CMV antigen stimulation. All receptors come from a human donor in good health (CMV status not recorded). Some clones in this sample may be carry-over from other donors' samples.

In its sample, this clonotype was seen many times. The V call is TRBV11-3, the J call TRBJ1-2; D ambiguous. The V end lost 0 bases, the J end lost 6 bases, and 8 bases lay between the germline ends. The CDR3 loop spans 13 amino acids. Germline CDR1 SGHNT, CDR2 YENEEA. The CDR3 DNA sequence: TGTGCCAGCAGCTTAGAACCTGGACATGGCTACACCTTC. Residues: CASSLEPGHGYTF.

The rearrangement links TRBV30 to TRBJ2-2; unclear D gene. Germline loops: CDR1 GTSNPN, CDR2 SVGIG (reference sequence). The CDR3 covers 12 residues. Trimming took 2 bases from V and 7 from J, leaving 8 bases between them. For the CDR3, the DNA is TGTGCCTGGAGTCTAGGGATCGGGGAGCTGTTTTTT. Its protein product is CAWSLGIGELFF.

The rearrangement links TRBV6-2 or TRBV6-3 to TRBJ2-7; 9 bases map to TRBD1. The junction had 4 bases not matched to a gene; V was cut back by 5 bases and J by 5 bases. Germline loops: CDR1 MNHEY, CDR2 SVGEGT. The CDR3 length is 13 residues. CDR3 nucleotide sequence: TGTGCCAGCAGTACAGGGGGCCTCAACGAGCAGTACTTC. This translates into CASSTGGLNEQYF.

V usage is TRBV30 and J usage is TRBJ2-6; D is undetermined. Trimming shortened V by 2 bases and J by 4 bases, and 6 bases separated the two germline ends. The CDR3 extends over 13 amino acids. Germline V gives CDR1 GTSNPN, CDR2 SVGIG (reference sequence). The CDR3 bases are TGTGCCTGGAGTAAGGAGGGGGCCAACGTCCTGACTTTC. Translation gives CAWSKEGANVLTF.

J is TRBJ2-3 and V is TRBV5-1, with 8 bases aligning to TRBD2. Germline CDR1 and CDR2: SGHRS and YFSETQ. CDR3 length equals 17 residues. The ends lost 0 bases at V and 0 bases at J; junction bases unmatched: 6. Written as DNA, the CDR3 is TGCGCCAGCAGCTTGGAGTTAGCGGGGACCAGCACAGATACGCAGTATTTT. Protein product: CASSLELAGTSTDTQYF.

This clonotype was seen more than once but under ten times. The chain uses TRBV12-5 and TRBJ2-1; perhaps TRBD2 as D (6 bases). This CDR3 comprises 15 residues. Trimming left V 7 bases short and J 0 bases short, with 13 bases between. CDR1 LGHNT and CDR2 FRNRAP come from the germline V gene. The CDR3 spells CASAQDGSSYNEQFF. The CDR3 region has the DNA TGTGCTAGTGCCCAGGACGGGAGCTCCTACAATGAGCAGTTCTTC.

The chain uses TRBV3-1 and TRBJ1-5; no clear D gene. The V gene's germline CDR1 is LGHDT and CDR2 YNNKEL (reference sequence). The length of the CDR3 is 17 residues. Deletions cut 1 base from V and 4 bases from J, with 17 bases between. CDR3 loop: CASSQGYRPFINQPQHF. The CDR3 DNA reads TGTGCCAGCAGCCAAGGATATCGCCCCTTCATAAATCAGCCCCAGCATTTT.

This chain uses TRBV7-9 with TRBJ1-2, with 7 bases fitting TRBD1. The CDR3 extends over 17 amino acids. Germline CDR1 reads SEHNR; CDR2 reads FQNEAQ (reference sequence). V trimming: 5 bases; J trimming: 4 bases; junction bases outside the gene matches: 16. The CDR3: CASSADTGQPVGYGYTF. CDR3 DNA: TGTGCCAGCAGCGCCGACACGGGACAGCCGGTAGGCTATGGCTACACCTTC.

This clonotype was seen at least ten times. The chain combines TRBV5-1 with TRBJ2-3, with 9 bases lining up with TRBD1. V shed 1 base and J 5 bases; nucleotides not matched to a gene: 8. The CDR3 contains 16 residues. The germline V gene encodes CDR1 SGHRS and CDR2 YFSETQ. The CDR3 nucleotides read TGCGCCAGCAGCTTGTACGGGACAGGGAGCGTAGATACGCAGTATTTT. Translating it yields CASSLYGTGSVDTQYF. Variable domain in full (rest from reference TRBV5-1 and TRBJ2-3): KAGVTQTPRYLIKTRGQQVTLSCSPISGHRSVSWYQQTPGQGLQFLFEYFSETQRNKGNFPGRFSGRQFSNSRSEMNVSTLELGDSALYLCASSLYGTGSVDTQYFGPGTRLTVL.